Here is one T cell receptor (beta chain) with its context. The antigen remains unidentified. This sample is drawn from a study of graft-versus-host responses after intestinal transplantation. Study overall: Recipients uniformly received anti-thymocyte globulin induction, followed by tacrolimus and steroids for approximately 3 years. Study conclusions and caveats: Present in recipient marrow, GvH clones included some that appeared first in ileum or blood.

Measured with immunoSEQ multiplex PCR; TCRdb has only the in-frame clones, and not every one. The table has 85,000 to 100,000 clones, under 95% seen once. V lost 0 bases, J lost 5 bases, and 5 bases stayed unmatched. From germline, CDR1 is MGHRA and CDR2 YSYEKL. The CDR3 spans 16 residues. This specimen consisted of unstimulated CD8+ T cells sorted from spleen or lymph node cells, obtained before transplant. The chain couples TRBV4-1 to TRBJ2-5; TRBD2 matches at 11 bases. This TCR was sampled from a human donor who was the organ donor for an intestinal transplant. CDR3 bases: TGCGCCAGCAGCCAAGATCTACTAGCGGGAGCTGAGACCCAGTACTTC. Translating gives CASSQDLLAGAETQYF.